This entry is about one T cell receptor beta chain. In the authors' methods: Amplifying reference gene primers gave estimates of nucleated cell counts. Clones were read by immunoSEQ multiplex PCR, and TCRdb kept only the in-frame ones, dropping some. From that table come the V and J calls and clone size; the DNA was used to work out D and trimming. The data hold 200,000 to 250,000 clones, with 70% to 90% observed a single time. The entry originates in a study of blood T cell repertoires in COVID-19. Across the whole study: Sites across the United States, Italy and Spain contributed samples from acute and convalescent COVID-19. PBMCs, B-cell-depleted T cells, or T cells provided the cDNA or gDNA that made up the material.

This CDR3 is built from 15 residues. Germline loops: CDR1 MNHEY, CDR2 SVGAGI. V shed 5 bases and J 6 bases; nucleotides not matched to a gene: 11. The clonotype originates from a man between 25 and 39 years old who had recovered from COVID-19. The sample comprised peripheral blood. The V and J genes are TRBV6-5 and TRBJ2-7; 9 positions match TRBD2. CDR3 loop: CASSLRARGGFEQYF. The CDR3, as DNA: TGTGCCAGCAGTCTCCGAGCGCGGGGGGGCTTCGAGCAGTACTTC.